This entry is about one TCR beta chain. The data stem from a study of blood T cell repertoires in COVID-19. Study at large: Sites across the United States, Italy and Spain contributed samples from acute and convalescent COVID-19.

Some clones are missing from TCRdb's copy, which holds only in-frame ones; the method was immunoSEQ multiplex PCR. The table has roughly 53,000 clones, approximately 82% seen once. This CDR3 is built from 17 residues. The germline V gene encodes CDR1 SGDLS and CDR2 YYNGEE. The V and J ends lost 3 bases and 2 bases, in that order; junction bases with no gene match: 12. Input material: peripheral blood. The TCR sequence derives from a human donor in a cohort sampled during active COVID-19. The V call is TRBV9, the J call TRBJ2-5, with 8 positions matching TRBD2. The CDR3 spells CASSGRISGKEQETQYF. CDR3 bases: TGTGCCAGCAGCGGACGAATTAGCGGGAAGGAACAAGAGACCCAGTACTTC. Complete variable domain (other parts from reference TRBV9 and TRBJ2-5): DSGVTQTPKHLITATGQRVTLRCSPRSGDLSVYWYQQSLDQGLQFLIQYYNGEERAKGNILERFSAQQFPDLHSELNLSSLELGDSALYFCASSGRISGKEQETQYFGPGTRLLVL.